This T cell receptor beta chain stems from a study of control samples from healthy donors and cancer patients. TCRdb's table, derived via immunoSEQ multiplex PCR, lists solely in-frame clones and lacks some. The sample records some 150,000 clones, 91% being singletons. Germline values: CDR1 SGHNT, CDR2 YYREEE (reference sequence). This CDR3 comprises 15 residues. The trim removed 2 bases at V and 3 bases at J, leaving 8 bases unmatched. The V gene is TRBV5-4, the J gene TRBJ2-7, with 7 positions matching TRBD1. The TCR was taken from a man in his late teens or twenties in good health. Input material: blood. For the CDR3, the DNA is TGTGCCAGCAGCTTACTGAACAGGGGTAACTACGAGCAGTACTTC. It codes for CASSLLNRGNYEQYF.